Listed here are 11 T cell receptor beta chains from one sample, sequenced in a study of T-cell reconstitution after alpha-beta-depleted transplantation in children. Construction of the TCRbeta library involved unique molecular identifiers. TCRdb fed the PCR reads into MiXCR, producing one record per CDR3 protein. Of about 78,000 distinct CDR3 sequences listed, around 14% are singletons. Sequences were derived from PBMCs, mostly from graft donor cells, sampled 180 days after TCRalphabeta/CD19-depleted stem cell transplant. The source of these receptors is a male patient aged 2-9 years who had a stem cell transplant for acute lymphoblastic leukemia, so the T cells may come from the graft donor.

This clonotype was seen more than once but under ten times. This chain uses TRBV7-9 with TRBJ2-5; 8 bases align to TRBD1. Per germline, CDR1 SEHNR and CDR2 FQNEAQ (reference sequence). The trim removed 4 bases at V and 5 bases at J, leaving 12 bases unmatched. The CDR3 sequence is 16 residues long. Here the CDR3 reads CASSSRRTGWMETQYF. The CDR3 DNA is TGTGCCAGCAGCTCTAGGCGGACAGGGTGGATGGAGACCCAGTACTTC.

The V call is TRBV10-1, the J call TRBJ2-5; either TRBD1 or TRBD2 may fit D (6 bases each). The CDR3 contains 16 residues. V lost 0 bases and J lost 1, with 12 bases in between. The V gene's germline CDR1 is WNHNN and CDR2 SYGVQD (reference sequence). CDR3 nucleotides: TGCGCCAGCAGTGAGTCGCCGGGGGCCACCCAAGAGACCCAGTACTTC. Amino acids: CASSESPGATQETQYF.

The genes are TRBV2 and TRBJ2-5; D not certain. Per germline, CDR1 SNHLY and CDR2 FYNNEI. The CDR3 spans 13 residues. V was shortened by 2 bases and J by 1 base, with 5 bases between the two germline ends. The CDR3 region has the DNA TGTGCCAGCAGTGAAAACAGCCAAGAGACCCAGTACTTC. It specifies CASSENSQETQYF.

Here the CDR3 reads CASSFMPRGFEQYF. In nucleotides, the CDR3 is TGTGCCAGCAGCTTCATGCCCAGGGGGTTCGAGCAGTACTTC. The rearrangement links TRBV11-1 to TRBJ2-7; 7 bases are shared with TRBD1. The germline gives CDR1 SGHAT, CDR2 FQDESV (reference sequence). V lost 3 bases, J lost 6 bases, and 8 bases stayed unmatched. The CDR3 length is 14 residues.

The genes are TRBV7-2 and TRBJ1-4, with D perhaps matching TRBD1 (6 bases). CDR3 size: 15 residues. Trimming shortened V by 0 bases and J by 5 bases, and 10 bases separated the two germline ends. Germline V CDR1 and CDR2: SGHTA, FQGNSA. The CDR3 protein is CASSLAAGENEKLFF. CDR3 bases: TGTGCCAGCAGCTTAGCTGCAGGGGAGAATGAAAAACTGTTTTTT.

This clonotype was counted only a few times. The chain recombines TRBV18 with TRBJ1-5; D is undetermined. The ends were cut back, 2 bases at V and 4 bases at J, with 6 bases in the middle. Looked up from germline, CDR1 is KGHSH and CDR2 is LQKENI. This CDR3 is 13 amino acids long. In nucleotides, the CDR3 is TGTGCCAGCTCACCAGGCGGTAATCAGCCCCAGCATTTT. It translates to CASSPGGNQPQHF.

The chain carries TRBV4-3 and TRBJ1-4, with unresolved D. V gave up 4 bases and J gave up 8 bases, with 20 bases separating them. This CDR3 has 16 amino acids. Germline V CDR1 and CDR2: LGHNA, YSLEER. The CDR3 DNA is TGCGCCAGCAGCCGGGATCCGGGCTCCCTTTGGGAAAAACTGTTTTTT. The encoded protein is CASSRDPGSLWEKLFF.

This clonotype has only a few counts. The J gene is TRBJ2-7, the V gene TRBV5-1, with 9 bases identical to TRBD1. Germline V gives CDR1 SGHRS, CDR2 YFSETQ. This CDR3 has 14 amino acids. The V gene end was trimmed by 4 bases and the J gene end by 11 bases; junction bases not matched to a gene: 13. CDR3 nucleotides: TGCGCCAGCAGCCTCCTTGGGGGGGACAGGGAGGAGTACTTC. It translates to CASSLLGGDREEYF.

A remark on this clonotype: Relative to the germline gene, one junction end is altered; a read error may explain this. The chain is built from TRBV20-1 and TRBJ1-2, with D perhaps matching TRBD1 (6 bases). This CDR3 contains 11 residues. Germline V gene sequence: CDR1 DFQATT, CDR2 SNEGSKA (reference sequence). The CDR3 DNA sequence: TGCAGTGCTAGGTCTGGGACATATCTAGACTTC. Translated: CSARSGTYLDF.

V gene TRBV29-1 combines with J gene TRBJ2-7; 7 nucleotides line up with TRBD1. The length of the CDR3 is 14 residues. V trimming: 1 base; J trimming: 2 bases; junction bases outside the gene matches: 5. Germline values: CDR1 SQVTM, CDR2 ANQGSEA. The DNA for the CDR3 is TGCAGCGTTGAAGGTGGGACAGTCCCCTACGAGCAGTACTTC. The encoded protein is CSVEGGTVPYEQYF.

This clonotype has a count of ten or more. This chain uses TRBV10-3 with TRBJ2-2; the match to TRBD2 covers 14 bases. The CDR3 consists of 15 residues. Per germline, CDR1 ENHRY and CDR2 SYGVKD. V lost 6 bases and J lost 6; bases outside the gene matches: 3. As DNA, the CDR3 is TGTGCCATCAGCGGGACTAGCGGGGGCCCCGGGGAGCTGTTTTTT. It yields the protein CAISGTSGGPGELFF.